The present T cell receptor (beta chain) was sequenced within a study of CXCR4 blockade with PD-1 therapy in pancreatic cancer. Whole-study findings and limits: Survival did not correlate with tumor clonality, which averaged roughly 0.15 versus 0.05.

Within the sample, this clone is medium-sized (0.01 to 0.1%). The antigen remains unidentified. The protocol was immunoSEQ multiplex PCR, while the TCRdb copy is restricted to in-frame clones and leaves out a portion. Of about 2,500 clones listed, roughly two fifths are singletons. Trimming at V came to 6 bases and at J to 0 bases, leaving 8 bases not matched to a gene. The V gene's germline CDR1 is MDHEN and CDR2 SYDVKM. The CDR3 runs to 16 residues. The chain recombines TRBV28 with TRBJ2-3; 8 nucleotides align to TRBD2. Sequencing used tumor tissue. This clonotype originated in a human donor with pancreatic ductal adenocarcinoma. The CDR3 is CASSPELAASTDTQYF. The CDR3 nucleotides read TGTGCCAGCAGCCCTGAACTAGCGGCTAGCACAGATACGCAGTATTTT.